These T cell receptor beta chains were read from a single sample in a study of T cell changes during pregnancy in multiple sclerosis. The assay was immunoSEQ multiplex PCR, and TCRdb's table has in-frame clones only and misses some. The sample lists 25,000 to 30,000 clones, 89% seen once, with roughly 0.58% in the top ten. The source material was CD4+ T cells from peripheral blood mononuclear cells, sampled in the first trimester of pregnancy. The receptor source for this set is a female donor in good health, enrolled as a control in a pregnancy study. The CDR3 runs from the conserved cysteine through the conserved F or W. A D gene is named only where the DNA matches it firmly.

cdr3_length	v_call	d_call	j_call	cdr3_nt	cdr3_aa
14	TRBV5-1	TRBD1	TRBJ1-3	TGCGCCAGCAGCTTGCGGGACAGAGGTGACACCATATATTTT	CASSLRDRGDTIYF
16	TRBV2	TRBD2	TRBJ2-3	TGTGCCAGCAGGGGGACTAGCGGGACCTACACAGATACGCAGTATTTT	CASRGTSGTYTDTQYF
12	TRBV5-6	-	TRBJ2-7	TGTGCCAGCAGCTTGGGAGTGAACGAGCAGTACTTC	CASSLGVNEQYF
15	TRBV7-3	-	TRBJ2-1	TGTGCCAGCAGCTATATCCCGACAGGCAGCAATGAGCAGTTCTTC	CASSYIPTGSNEQFF
14	TRBV7-9	TRBD1	TRBJ2-5	TGTGCCAGCAGTTGGACAGGGGAGAGAGAGACCCAGTACTTC	CASSWTGERETQYF
13	TRBV9	TRBD2	TRBJ2-3	TGTGCCAGCACTGCGGGAGTCGAAGATACGCAGTATTTT	CASTAGVEDTQYF
17	TRBV15	-	TRBJ2-1	TGTGCCACCAGCAGAGAAAAATCTGGGACCAGGGGCAATGAGCAGTTCTTC	CATSREKSGTRGNEQFF
16	TRBV7-3	TRBD1	TRBJ1-4	TGTGCCAGCAGCTTTGTATGGGGACAGGGGGGAGAAAAACTGTTTTTT	CASSFVWGQGGEKLFF
14	TRBV7-6	-	TRBJ2-1	TGTGCCAGCAGCTTTTCACCAGCGTACAATGAGCAGTTCTTC	CASSFSPAYNEQFF
15	TRBV30	TRBD1	TRBJ2-4	TGTGCCTGGAGTAGTACCGGGACAGGAAAAAACATTCAGTACTTC	CAWSSTGTGKNIQYF
15	TRBV18	TRBD2	TRBJ2-3	TGTGCCAGCTCCAGTAGCGGGGGGATGACAGATACGCAGTATTTT	CASSSSGGMTDTQYF
15	TRBV28	TRBD1	TRBJ1-1	TGTGCCAGCAGTTCGCAGGGACAGACGAACACTGAAGCTTTCTTT	CASSSQGQTNTEAFF
14	TRBV7-7	-	TRBJ2-5	TGTGCTAGCAGCTTAGGCACGGGTGGGGAGACCCAGTACTTC	CASSLGTGGETQYF
16	TRBV7-2	TRBD1	TRBJ2-7	TGTGCCAGCAGCTTAGCGGAGGGCAGGGGGCTCAACGAGCAGTACTTC	CASSLAEGRGLNEQYF
16	TRBV5-1	TRBD1	TRBJ2-5	TGCGCCAGCAGGACCTCGGCTAGGACAGGGGTCGAGACCCAGTACTTC	CASRTSARTGVETQYF
14	TRBV7-2	-	TRBJ2-7	TGTGCCAGCAGCCCTCGGACAATCTCCTACGAGCAGTACTTC	CASSPRTISYEQYF
15	TRBV4-1	TRBD2	TRBJ2-7	TGCGCCAGCAACCTCAACCGGGAAACGGGGGGTGAGCAGTACTTC	CASNLNRETGGEQYF
11	TRBV5-1	-	TRBJ2-1	TGCGCCAGCAGCTTTTCGGTAGAGCAGTTCTTC	CASSFSVEQFF
13	TRBV5-8	-	TRBJ1-2	TGTGCCAGCAGCCTTACTGGACAGCTTGGCTACACCTTC	CASSLTGQLGYTF
17	TRBV5-5	TRBD2	TRBJ2-6	TGTGCCAGCAGCTTCCGACTAGCGATAGCTGGGGCCAACGTCCTGACTTTC	CASSFRLAIAGANVLTF
14	TRBV25-1	-	TRBJ1-5	TGTGCCAGCAGTGAACACGGAGGGTTTCAGCCCCAGCATTTT	CASSEHGGFQPQHF
14	TRBV5-6	-	TRBJ2-3	TGTGCCAGCAGCTTGGGCGGGGGCGAAGATACGCAGTATTTT	CASSLGGGEDTQYF
14	TRBV6-1	TRBD2	TRBJ2-5	TGTGCCAGCAGTGACGGCGGGGGGGCGGAGACCCAGTACTTC	CASSDGGGAETQYF
17	TRBV28	TRBD1	TRBJ1-5	TGTGCCAGCAGTCCCTGGGACAGAGGGATGAGCAATCAGCCCCAGCATTTT	CASSPWDRGMSNQPQHF
16	TRBV5-1	TRBD2	TRBJ2-7	TGCGCCAGCAGCTTGCCCCTGGGCGGGAGCTCGGTCGAGCAGTACTTC	CASSLPLGGSSVEQYF
15	TRBV5-6	TRBD1	TRBJ2-7	TGTGCCAGCAGCTTGTCCGGGACAGGGTTCTACGAGCAGTACTTC	CASSLSGTGFYEQYF
15	TRBV2	TRBD1	TRBJ2-3	TGTGCCAGCAGTGCACAGGGGGTGGACACAGATACGCAGTATTTT	CASSAQGVDTDTQYF
17	TRBV28	-	TRBJ2-7	TGTGCCAGCAGTTTCCCCCTTCTGGCGGGAATCGGCTACGAGCAGTACTTC	CASSFPLLAGIGYEQYF
14	TRBV6-5	-	TRBJ2-5	TGTGCCAGCAGTTACTCACGGGGGCAAGAGACCCAGTACTTC	CASSYSRGQETQYF
16	TRBV18	TRBD2	TRBJ2-3	TGTGCCAGCTCACGAGCTCTAGCGGGGCGCACAGATACGCAGTATTTT	CASSRALAGRTDTQYF
13	TRBV11-2	-	TRBJ2-1	TGTGCCAGCAGCTTAGATCTTAGCCGGGAGCAGTTCTTC	CASSLDLSREQFF
13	TRBV28	-	TRBJ1-1	TGTGCCAGCAGTTCCACTATGAACACTGAAGCTTTCTTT	CASSSTMNTEAFF
15	TRBV28	TRBD2	TRBJ2-3	TGTGCCAGCAGCCGTCCGGGACTAGGCTCAGATACGCAGTATTTT	CASSRPGLGSDTQYF
12	TRBV2	TRBD1	TRBJ1-4	TGTGCCAGCGTTGGGACAGCTGAAAAACTGTTTTTT	CASVGTAEKLFF
16	TRBV27	TRBD1	TRBJ1-1	TGTGCCAGCAGTTTCGGTCGGGGGAGACAGGGTTTTCTCGCTTTCTTT	CASSFGRGRQGFLAFF
16	TRBV12-1	-	TRBJ2-3	TGTGCCAGCCGGTCCGGAGAGGAGGCTAGCACAGATACGCAGTATTTT	CASRSGEEASTDTQYF